Following are 22 T cell receptor beta chains from one sample sequenced in a study of PD-L1 blockade in urothelial cancer. This sample's time point: peripheral blood 6 weeks after treatment start. Some clones are missing from TCRdb's copy, which holds only in-frame ones; the method was immunoSEQ multiplex PCR. The table shows some 48,000 clones, with 75% to 90% occurring only once. Sample: PBMCs, taken around atezolizumab (anti-PD-L1) treatment. The receptors shown here come from a man in his 60s with urothelial cancer.

The V call is TRBV28, the J call TRBJ2-7; the D gene is possibly TRBD2 (6 bases). The CDR3 is 14 amino acids. V was trimmed by 2 bases and J by 4 bases, leaving 12 bases between them. CDR1 is MDHEN, CDR2 SYDVKM, per germline. The CDR3 here is CASSLEGGGYEQYF. The CDR3 DNA sequence: TGTGCCAGCAGTTTAGAGGGTGGGGGGTACGAGCAGTACTTC.

The rearrangement joins TRBV27 to TRBJ2-3, with no clear D. From germline, CDR1 is MNHEY and CDR2 SMNVEV (reference sequence). V lost 6 bases, J lost 2 bases, and 12 bases lay in between. The CDR3 covers 14 residues. The CDR3 sequence is CASRPQISTDTQYF. For the CDR3, the DNA is TGTGCCAGCAGGCCACAAATCTCCACAGATACGCAGTATTTT.

The CDR3 loop is CASTGSAEETQYF. The CDR3 DNA is TGTGCCAGCACCGGTTCAGCGGAGGAGACCCAGTACTTC. The rearrangement uses TRBV27 and TRBJ2-5; a weak D match, TRBD2 (5 bases). The CDR3 is 13 residues long. V lost 7 bases and J 5 bases, leaving 14 bases between the germline ends. Germline V gene lookup returns CDR1 MNHEY and CDR2 SMNVEV (reference sequence).

J is TRBJ2-7 and V is TRBV7-9; TRBD2 is a possible D gene (6 bases). This CDR3 contains 14 residues. The V and J ends lost 5 bases and 0 bases respectively, with 11 bases between them. Germline V gene data show CDR1 as SEHNR and CDR2 as FQNEAQ (reference sequence). The CDR3 reads CASSPGDSSYEQYF. In DNA, the CDR3 is TGTGCCAGCAGCCCCGGGGACTCCTCCTACGAGCAGTACTTC. Variable domain in full (rest from reference TRBV7-9 and TRBJ2-7): DTGVSQNPRHKITKRGQNVTFRCDPISEHNRLYWYRQTLGQGPEFLTYFQNEAQLEKSRLLSDRFSAERPKGSFSTLEIQRTEQGDSAMYLCASSPGDSSYEQYFGPGTRLTVT.

Note on this clone: This CDR3 fails to terminate in the conserved phenylalanine or tryptophan, so it likely reflects a read error. The chain links TRBV30 to TRBJ2-6, with unresolved D. This CDR3 is built from 17 residues. V lost 4 bases to trimming and J lost 0 bases, with 16 bases between them. CDR1 is GTSNPN and CDR2 is SVGIG in the germline V gene (reference sequence). The CDR3 DNA is TGTGCCTGGATTGTTCGCAACACCCGCTCTGGGGCCAACGTCCTGACTTCC. Translating it yields CAWIVRNTRSGANVLTS.

The V and J genes are TRBV6-4 and TRBJ2-2; D is possibly TRBD1 (6 bases). This CDR3 is built from 14 residues. V was cut by 3 bases and J by 1 base, with 6 bases left in between. From germline, CDR1 is MRHNA and CDR2 SNTAGT. The DNA of the CDR3 is TGTGCCAGCAGTGAGGGACAGAACACCGGGGAGCTGTTTTTT. As protein: CASSEGQNTGELFF.

There are a few counts of this clone. The chain links TRBV7-2 to TRBJ2-7, with D tentatively TRBD2 (6 bases). CDR3 length equals 16 residues. V was pared by 1 base and J by 2 bases, with 15 bases between. Germline V gene sequence: CDR1 SGHTA, CDR2 FQGNSA. The CDR3 nucleotides read TGTGCCAGCAGCTTAGGGCACTCGGGACTCGCCTACGAGCAGTACTTC. Its protein product is CASSLGHSGLAYEQYF. Complete variable domain (other parts from reference TRBV7-2 and TRBJ2-7): GAGVSQSPSNKVTEKGKDVELRCDPISGHTALYWYRQSLGQGLEFLIYFQGNSAPDKSGLPSDRFSAERTGGSVSTLTIQRTQQEDSAVYLCASSLGHSGLAYEQYFGPGTRLTVT.

The genes are TRBV28 and TRBJ1-5; tentative D call: TRBD1 (5 bases). Trimming took off 5 bases at V and 3 bases at J, with 14 bases between the two ends. The CDR3 is 15 residues long. CDR1 MDHEN and CDR2 SYDVKM come from the germline V gene. CDR3 amino acids: CASSILDNHNQPQHF. The CDR3 DNA reads as TGTGCCAGCAGTATCCTGGACAATCACAATCAGCCCCAGCATTTT.

A single count supports this clone. The chain employs TRBV5-8 and TRBJ2-1; 11 bases are shared with TRBD2. The CDR3 loop spans 20 amino acids. Germline lookup yields CDR1 SGHTS and CDR2 YDEGEE. J gave up 9 bases and V 9 bases, and 29 bases lay outside the gene matches. The chain's CDR3 is CATDPPTPRLAGGQWGEQFF. The CDR3 DNA follows: TGTGCCACCGACCCCCCGACCCCTCGTTTAGCGGGGGGGCAGTGGGGTGAGCAGTTCTTC. Complete variable domain (other parts from reference TRBV5-8 and TRBJ2-1): EAGVTQSPTHLIKTRGQQATLRCSPISGHTSVYWYQQALGLGLQFLLWYDEGEERNRGNFPPRFSGRQFPNYSSELNVNALELEDSALYLCATDPPTPRLAGGQWGEQFFGPGTRLTVL.

J is TRBJ1-2 and V is TRBV29-1; 7 bases map to TRBD1. The V gene's germline CDR1 is SQVTM and CDR2 ANQGSEA. The CDR3 consists of 13 residues. The trim removed 5 bases at V and 1 base at J, leaving 4 bases unmatched. In DNA form, the CDR3 reads TGCAGCGTTTCGGGACAGCTTAACTATGGCTACACCTTC. This gives the protein CSVSGQLNYGYTF. The whole variable domain, filled in from reference TRBV29-1 and TRBJ1-2, reads SAVISQKPSRDICQRGTSLTIQCQVDSQVTMMFWYRQQPGQSLTLIATANQGSEATYESGFVIDKFPISRPNLTFSTLTVSNMSPEDSSIYLCSVSGQLNYGYTFGSGTRLTVV.

The chain has TRBV2 and TRBJ2-7; 8 positions agree with TRBD1. Per the germline V gene, CDR1 is SNHLY and CDR2 is FYNNEI. CDR3 length equals 14 residues. J gave up 6 bases and V 11 bases, and 15 bases lay outside the gene matches. The CDR3 here is CAARTGKTLGEQYF. The CDR3 bases are TGTGCCGCACGGACAGGGAAGACGTTAGGCGAGCAGTACTTC.

The V and J genes are TRBV10-1 and TRBJ2-3, with 8 bases identical to TRBD2. Germline V gene data show CDR1 as WNHNN and CDR2 as SYGVQD (reference sequence). CDR3 length: 17 residues. With V trimmed by 4 bases and J by 5 bases, 14 bases remained unmatched. For the CDR3, the DNA is TGCGCCAGCAGTGCACTCGGGGGGGCCGGGCTTCAAGATACGCAGTATTTT. Its protein is CASSALGGAGLQDTQYF.

This rearrangement joins TRBV18 to TRBJ1-2; D perhaps matches TRBD1 (5 bases). The CDR3 is 12 residues long. The germline V and J ends were trimmed by 5 bases and 3 bases, with 7 bases remaining between them. Germline CDR1 and CDR2: KGHSH and LQKENI. CDR3 residues: CASSIGDYGYTF. DNA for the CDR3: TGTGCCAGCTCAATAGGGGACTATGGCTACACCTTC. The full variable domain, its missing parts supplied by reference TRBV18 and TRBJ1-2, is NAGVMQNPRHLVRRRGQEARLRCSPMKGHSHVYWYRQLPEEGLKFMVYLQKENIIDESGMPKERFSAEFPKEGPSILRIQQVVRGDSAAYFCASSIGDYGYTFGSGTRLTVV.

The chain links TRBV29-1 to TRBJ2-7; 11 nucleotides agree with TRBD1. Germline V lookup: CDR1 SQVTM, CDR2 ANQGSEA. The ends lost 2 bases at V and 7 bases at J; junction bases unmatched: 7. The CDR3 has 14 residues. CDR3 residues: CSVELGQGGLEQYF. The CDR3, as DNA: TGCAGCGTTGAATTGGGACAGGGGGGCCTAGAGCAGTACTTC.

CDR3 coding DNA: TGCGCCAGCAGCTTGGAAGGCAGGGCCACAGATACGCAGTATTTT. Encoded protein: CASSLEGRATDTQYF. The rearrangement links TRBV5-1 to TRBJ2-3, with D possibly being TRBD1 (5 bases). Germline V gene sequence: CDR1 SGHRS, CDR2 YFSETQ. V was shortened by 0 bases and J by 2 bases, with 10 bases between the two germline ends. This CDR3 is built from 15 residues.

The chain links TRBV7-2 to TRBJ1-2; the match to TRBD1 covers 8 bases. V gave up 5 bases and J gave up 4 bases; unmatched junction bases: 3. The CDR3 has 13 amino acids. The germline V gene encodes CDR1 SGHTA and CDR2 FQGNSA. DNA of the CDR3: TGTGCCAGCAGCCCGGGACAGGCCTATGGCTACACCTTC. It yields the protein CASSPGQAYGYTF.

This clone has only one observation. The chain has TRBV7-9 and TRBJ2-1; D perhaps matches TRBD2 (7 bases). The germline gives CDR1 SEHNR, CDR2 FQNEAQ (reference sequence). V shed 5 bases and J shed 6 bases, with 17 bases lying between them. The CDR3 spans 15 residues. The CDR3 sequence is CASSPGGAVANEQFF. The DNA of the CDR3 is TGTGCCAGCAGCCCTGGGGGGGCCGTAGCCAATGAGCAGTTCTTC.

V usage is TRBV29-1 and J usage is TRBJ2-1; 8 nucleotides match TRBD1. V gave up 6 bases and J gave up 4 bases; unmatched junction bases: 2. This CDR3 comprises 12 residues. Germline values: CDR1 SQVTM, CDR2 ANQGSEA. The CDR3 is CSVRTGYNEQFF. CDR3 DNA: TGCAGCGTCAGGACAGGGTACAATGAGCAGTTCTTC.

Points on this clone: One junction end disagrees with the germline gene, perhaps due to a read error. This sequence joins TRBV4-2 and TRBJ2-3; perhaps TRBD2 as D (5 bases). Germline V gene data show CDR1 as LGHNA and CDR2 as YNFKEQ. This CDR3 has 17 amino acids. The CDR3 DNA reads as TGTGCCAGCAGACAAGTCACTAGTCTTGATTCGGGAGATACGCAGTATTTT. It specifies CASRQVTSLDSGDTQYF.

This clone has a single count. The DNA for the CDR3 is TGCGCCAGCAGCCAAGAGTCCCCGGGGGTGAAGGCTGGAAACACCATATATTTT. Protein product: CASSQESPGVKAGNTIYF. This chain uses TRBV4-1 with TRBJ1-3; possible D gene TRBD1, 5 bases. The CDR3 extends over 18 amino acids. The germline gives CDR1 MGHRA, CDR2 YSYEKL. The ends were cut back, 0 bases at V and 2 bases at J, with 17 bases in the middle.

The chain has TRBV11-3 and TRBJ1-1; D gene ambiguous. Deletions cut 1 base from V and 10 bases from J, with 10 bases between. The CDR3 totals 12 residues. Per the germline V gene, CDR1 is SGHNT and CDR2 is YENEEA. The CDR3, as DNA: TGTGCCAGCAGCTTAGCTTTTATGAGAGCTTTCTTT. This encodes CASSLAFMRAFF.

The chain uses TRBV27 and TRBJ2-5; D is possibly TRBD1 (5 bases). The germline V gene has CDR1 MNHEY and CDR2 SMNVEV (reference sequence). The CDR3 loop spans 16 amino acids. V lost 6 bases and J 2 bases, leaving 19 bases between the germline ends. Here the CDR3 reads CASSSRWGPTQETQYF. The CDR3 region has the DNA TGTGCCAGCAGCTCAAGGTGGGGCCCTACTCAAGAGACCCAGTACTTC.